The 32 T cell receptor beta chains below come from one sample, sequenced in a study of blood T cell repertoires in COVID-19. Some clones are missing from TCRdb's copy, which holds only in-frame ones; the method was immunoSEQ multiplex PCR. This sample carries about 53,000 clones, more than 80% of them seen once, and the ten largest clones take approximately 2.6%. The sample comprised peripheral blood. These TCRs come from an elderly man with acute or convalescent COVID-19.

The rearrangement uses TRBV6-5 and TRBJ1-2; TRBD1 matches at 7 bases. V was clipped by 5 bases and J by 3 bases; unmatched bases: 6. This CDR3 has 14 residues. Per the germline V gene, CDR1 is MNHEY and CDR2 is SVGAGI. CDR3 protein: CASSTTGTYYGYTF. The CDR3 DNA reads TGTGCCAGCAGTACGACAGGGACTTACTATGGCTACACCTTC.

This clone has just one count. The chain uses TRBV5-1 and TRBJ2-3, with 8 bases matching TRBD2. The V and J ends lost 2 bases and 4 bases, in that order; junction bases with no gene match: 0. This CDR3 has 13 residues. Germline V gene sequence: CDR1 SGHRS, CDR2 YFSETQ. The CDR3 DNA reads as TGCGCCAGCAGCTTACTAGCGGCAGATACGCAGTATTTT. The encoded protein is CASSLLAADTQYF.

The chain couples TRBV7-2 to TRBJ1-1; TRBD1 agrees at 7 bases. The germline CDR1 and CDR2 sequences are SGHTA and FQGNSA. The CDR3 runs 16 residues. V trimming: 5 bases; J trimming: 0 bases; junction bases outside the gene matches: 9. The CDR3 reads CASSTPQGRMNTEAFF. The CDR3 nucleotides are TGTGCCAGCAGCACCCCACAGGGGCGGATGAACACTGAAGCTTTCTTT.

This sequence joins TRBV6-1 and TRBJ1-2; D possibly corresponds to TRBD1 (6 bases). Germline V gene sequence: CDR1 MNHNS, CDR2 SASEGT. Deletions cut 2 bases from V and 4 bases from J, with 11 bases between. This CDR3 comprises 14 residues. CDR3 sequence (DNA): TGTGCCAGCAGTGAAAGCGGGGGCCGCTATGGCTACACCTTC. Translated, it gives CASSESGGRYGYTF.

This chain links TRBV7-9 with TRBJ1-1; 9 bases line up with TRBD1. Germline trimming cut 5 bases from V and 3 bases from J; bases unmatched to any gene: 7. The germline gives CDR1 SEHNR, CDR2 FQNEAQ (reference sequence). The CDR3 has 15 amino acids. The CDR3: CASSGTGRRDTEAFF. CDR3 nucleotides: TGTGCCAGCAGCGGGACAGGGCGGAGAGACACTGAAGCTTTCTTT.

The rearrangement links TRBV7-2 to TRBJ2-1, with 7 bases identical to TRBD2. Germline V lookup: CDR1 SGHTA, CDR2 FQGNSA. J gave up 0 bases and V 5 bases, and 10 bases lay outside the gene matches. The CDR3 covers 17 residues. The CDR3 region is CASSLGYGGGSYNEQFF. The CDR3 DNA reads TGTGCCAGCAGCCTAGGATATGGCGGGGGCTCCTACAATGAGCAGTTCTTC.

The chain uses TRBV11-1 and TRBJ1-2; D is undetermined. The CDR3 contains 14 residues. Germline CDR1 is SGHAT and CDR2 is FQDESV (reference sequence). V was trimmed by 3 bases and J by 2 bases, leaving 10 bases between them. The CDR3 DNA sequence: TGTGCCAGCAGCTTGAATAGCCCAAACTATGGCTACACCTTC. Translation: CASSLNSPNYGYTF.

This clone has just one count. Here the CDR3 reads CSVVWQADQPQHF. CDR3 coding DNA: TGCAGCGTTGTCTGGCAGGCTGATCAGCCCCAGCATTTT. The V call is TRBV29-1, the J call TRBJ1-5; D unresolved. This CDR3 is built from 13 residues. V lost 4 bases, J lost 5 bases, and 12 bases lay in between. The germline gives CDR1 SQVTM, CDR2 ANQGSEA.

The rearrangement links TRBV2 to TRBJ2-3, with 8 bases that match TRBD1. Trimming at V came to 5 bases and at J to 4 bases, leaving 5 bases not matched to a gene. Germline V gives CDR1 SNHLY, CDR2 FYNNEI. The CDR3 spans 14 residues. CDR3 sequence: CASSRRQGSDTQYF. CDR3 DNA sequence: TGTGCCAGCAGTCGTCGACAGGGGTCAGATACGCAGTATTTT.

The chain uses TRBV10-1 and TRBJ1-1; D is unresolved. V dropped 0 bases and J dropped 2 bases, with 10 bases sitting between them. Per germline, CDR1 WNHNN and CDR2 SYGVQD (reference sequence). The CDR3 is made up of 15 amino acids. The CDR3 protein is CASSESGSLNTEAFF. As DNA, the CDR3 is TGCGCCAGCAGTGAGTCGGGGAGCCTTAACACTGAAGCTTTCTTT.

This clone was seen once. The chain recombines TRBV6-5 with TRBJ2-6, with 7 bases that match TRBD1. Germline trimming cut 4 bases from V and 4 bases from J; bases unmatched to any gene: 7. This CDR3 comprises 16 residues. CDR1 is MNHEY, CDR2 SVGAGI, per germline. The CDR3, as DNA: TGTGCCAGCAGTTCCCCGACAGGGATAGGGGCCAACGTCCTGACTTTC. Encoded protein: CASSSPTGIGANVLTF.

This CDR3 is CASSPGQQNYGYTF. The CDR3 DNA sequence: TGCGCCAGCAGCCCGGGACAGCAGAACTATGGCTACACCTTC. The rearrangement joins TRBV5-1 to TRBJ1-2, with TRBD1 matching 7 bases. Losses at the gene ends were 4 bases for V and 2 bases for J; bases not matched to a gene: 5. The CDR3 length is 14 residues. CDR1 and CDR2 from the germline V gene are SGHRS and YFSETQ.

This rearrangement joins TRBV7-9 to TRBJ2-3; D uncertain. CDR3 length: 13 amino acids. V lost 5 bases and J 4 bases, leaving 10 bases between the germline ends. The germline V gene has CDR1 SEHNR and CDR2 FQNEAQ (reference sequence). This CDR3 reads CASSLDGSDTQYF. The CDR3 region has the DNA TGTGCCAGCAGCCTAGACGGTTCAGATACGCAGTATTTT. Looking up the rest from reference TRBV7-9 and TRBJ2-3 gives the full variable domain: DTGVSQNPRHKITKRGQNVTFRCDPISEHNRLYWYRQTLGQGPEFLTYFQNEAQLEKSRLLSDRFSAERPKGSFSTLEIQRTEQGDSAMYLCASSLDGSDTQYFGPGTRLTVL.

This chain joins TRBV27 and TRBJ2-3; 14 bases align to TRBD2. The germline V gene encodes CDR1 MNHEY and CDR2 SMNVEV (reference sequence). The ends lost 9 bases at V and 5 bases at J; junction bases unmatched: 10. The length of the CDR3 is 16 residues. Written as DNA, the CDR3 is TGTGCCAGTCGATTGGAGACTAGCGGGGGGGGAGATACGCAGTATTTT. Protein: CASRLETSGGGDTQYF.

This clone came up once. The chain uses TRBV25-1 and TRBJ2-1; a possible D gene is TRBD2 (7 bases). Germline V CDR1 and CDR2: MGHDK, SYGVNS. This CDR3 is built from 15 residues. The germline V and J ends were trimmed by 4 bases and 2 bases, with 12 bases remaining between them. The CDR3 DNA follows: TGTGCCAGCAGTGTGGGGGGGGGCCCCTACAATGAGCAGTTCTTC. It translates to CASSVGGGPYNEQFF.

The V gene is TRBV11-1, the J gene TRBJ2-3, with TRBD2 matching 7 bases. The CDR3 spans 16 residues. Germline CDR1 is SGHAT and CDR2 is FQDESV (reference sequence). With V trimmed by 5 bases and J by 2 bases, 10 bases remained unmatched. The CDR3 reads CASSLWAGEYTDTQYF. The DNA of the CDR3 is TGTGCCAGCAGCCTCTGGGCGGGGGAGTACACAGATACGCAGTATTTT.

This clone is a singleton in its sample. This chain joins TRBV7-9 and TRBJ2-5, with 15 nucleotides matching TRBD2. V shed 5 bases and J 2 bases; nucleotides not matched to a gene: 6. CDR1 and CDR2 (germline): SEHNR, FQNEAQ (reference sequence). The CDR3 has 17 amino acids. CDR3: CASSPGLAGGGQETQYF. For the CDR3, the DNA is TGTGCCAGCAGCCCGGGACTAGCGGGGGGCGGGCAAGAGACCCAGTACTTC. Based on the CDR3 plus reference TRBV7-9 and TRBJ2-5, the full variable domain is DTGVSQNPRHKITKRGQNVTFRCDPISEHNRLYWYRQTLGQGPEFLTYFQNEAQLEKSRLLSDRFSAERPKGSFSTLEIQRTEQGDSAMYLCASSPGLAGGGQETQYFGPGTRLLVL.

The chain links TRBV6-5 to TRBJ1-5; D unclear. Germline V CDR1 and CDR2: MNHEY, SVGAGI. Trimming shortened V by 6 bases and J by 0 bases, and 12 bases separated the two germline ends. CDR3 length equals 15 residues. CDR3 sequence: CASSSSAYSNQPQHF. CDR3 sequence (DNA): TGTGCCAGCAGCTCCAGCGCATATAGCAATCAGCCCCAGCATTTT.

The CDR3 nucleotides are TGTGCCAGCAGCAAAGCCTTTGGACTAGCGGGGGGCACAGATACGCAGTATTTT. As protein: CASSKAFGLAGGTDTQYF. The rearrangement joins TRBV21-1 to TRBJ2-3; the table names TRBD2, a call not compared with the DNA. TRBV21-1 is described as a pseudogene. The CDR3 is 18 amino acids.

The chain is built from TRBV12-3 or TRBV12-4 and TRBJ1-2; tentatively, D is TRBD1 (6 bases). The CDR3 has 13 residues. Trimming left V 4 bases short and J 3 bases short, with 9 bases between. The CDR3 reads CASSSNRDYGYTF. The CDR3 DNA is TGTGCCAGCAGTTCAAACAGGGACTATGGCTACACCTTC.

The chain links TRBV5-6 to TRBJ1-2, with 7 bases fitting TRBD1. The V segment lost 2 bases and the J segment 12 bases; nucleotides outside the gene matches: 16. The CDR3 extends over 15 amino acids. Germline assignment: CDR1 SGHDT and CDR2 YYEEEE. CDR3 sequence reads: CASSFQTGTRGNNTF. The CDR3 DNA reads as TGTGCCAGCAGCTTCCAGACAGGGACCCGCGGCAACAACACCTTC.

The genes are TRBV11-2 and TRBJ1-6; D unclear. Germline V gives CDR1 SGHAT, CDR2 FQNNGV. The CDR3 is made up of 14 amino acids. The V end lost 1 base, the J end lost 11 bases, and 12 bases lay between the germline ends. Here the CDR3 reads CASSLGDKLPPLHF. DNA of the CDR3: TGTGCCAGCAGCTTAGGCGACAAACTCCCACCCCTCCACTTT.

CDR3 nucleotide sequence: TGTGCCACCCCCCCCAGAGGACTAGCGGGGGAGACGAATTTCACAGATACGCAGTATTTT. This translates into CATPPRGLAGETNFTDTQYF. This chain joins TRBV24-1 and TRBJ2-3; 13 bases agree with TRBD2. Trimming at V came to 9 bases and at J to 2 bases, leaving 19 bases not matched to a gene. The CDR3 loop spans 20 amino acids. In germline, CDR1 is KGHDR, CDR2 SFDVKD.

This clone has only one observation. V usage is TRBV9 and J usage is TRBJ2-3; 9 positions match TRBD1. Trimming took 0 bases from V and 10 from J; bases not matched to a gene: 12. The CDR3 is made up of 16 amino acids. In germline, CDR1 is SGDLS, CDR2 YYNGEE. Here the CDR3 DNA reads TGTGCCAGCAGCGTAGGAGACGGACAGGGGAATTGGGCGCAGTATTTT. Translating it yields CASSVGDGQGNWAQYF.

This clone was picked up one time. The V call is TRBV28, the J call TRBJ1-2; tentatively, D is TRBD1 (6 bases). V gave up 7 bases and J gave up 4 bases, with 25 bases separating them. Germline-derived CDR1 and CDR2 are MDHEN and SYDVKM. The CDR3 is 17 residues long. Written as DNA, the CDR3 is TGTGCCAGCACTCGTTATTTCTGGGCAGGGGAGACCTATGGCTACACCTTC. It specifies CASTRYFWAGETYGYTF.

This rearrangement joins TRBV11-3 to TRBJ2-1; TRBD2 aligns across 8 bases. Losses at the gene ends were 0 bases for V and 10 bases for J; bases not matched to a gene: 14. The CDR3 sequence is 17 residues long. Looked up from germline, CDR1 is SGHNT and CDR2 is YENEEA. The CDR3 spells CASSLEGGGLNNLEQFF. The CDR3 DNA reads as TGTGCCAGCAGCTTAGAAGGCGGGGGGCTGAATAATTTGGAGCAGTTCTTC.

This clone was counted once. The chain links TRBV3-1 (or the pseudogene TRBV3-2) to TRBJ1-1, with 8 bases lining up with TRBD1. Trimming at V came to 4 bases and at J to 9 bases, leaving 10 bases not matched to a gene. CDR1 LGHDT and CDR2 YNNKEL come from the germline V gene (reference sequence). This CDR3 spans 14 amino acids. This CDR3 is CASSLSGGSSKAFF. CDR3 nucleotide sequence: TGTGCCAGCAGCCTTTCAGGGGGCAGCTCAAAAGCTTTCTTT.

The chain joins TRBV5-1 to TRBJ2-3, with 8 nucleotides matching TRBD2. Losses at the gene ends were 4 bases for V and 6 bases for J; bases not matched to a gene: 7. This CDR3 has 14 amino acids. The V gene's germline CDR1 is SGHRS and CDR2 YFSETQ. Here the CDR3 DNA reads TGCGCCAGCAGCCGGGAGGGAAACGTGGATACGCAGTATTTT. It yields the protein CASSREGNVDTQYF.

This clone was seen only once. V usage is TRBV6-5 and J usage is TRBJ2-2; 8 positions match TRBD1. Losses at the gene ends were 6 bases for V and 0 bases for J; bases not matched to a gene: 3. CDR1 is MNHEY, CDR2 SVGAGI, per germline. CDR3 length equals 15 residues. CDR3 nucleotides: TGTGCCAGCAGCCCAGGGGGCTCGAACACCGGGGAGCTGTTTTTT. Translation: CASSPGGSNTGELFF.

The CDR3 reads CASSIDLRGMGQFF. The DNA for the CDR3 is TGTGCCAGTAGTATAGATCTAAGGGGGATGGGGCAGTTCTTC. The V gene is TRBV19, the J gene TRBJ2-1, with D possibly being TRBD1 (6 bases). The CDR3 extends over 14 amino acids. The V and J ends lost 0 bases and 12 bases respectively, with 15 bases between them. The germline CDR1 and CDR2 sequences are LNHDA and SQIVND (reference sequence).

This clone was detected only a few times. The CDR3 sequence is CASRQGADNQPQHF. The CDR3 DNA is TGTGCCAGCAGACAGGGGGCGGACAATCAGCCCCAGCATTTT. The gene calls are TRBV6-5 and TRBJ1-5; TRBD1 aligns across 9 bases. With 6 bases clipped from V and 3 bases from J, the junction kept 3 bases outside the gene matches. The CDR3 totals 14 residues. Germline assignment: CDR1 MNHEY and CDR2 SVGAGI.

V is TRBV1 and J is TRBJ1-5; the DNA was not used to check the table's D call, TRBD1. TRBV1 is a documented pseudogene. CDR3 length equals 15 residues. CDR3 DNA: TGCACCAGCAGCCATAACAGGGAGAGCAATCAGCCCCAGCATTTT. Its protein product is CTSSHNRESNQPQHF.